The next 20 T cell receptor beta chains were all read from a single sample in a study of shared clonotypes between healthy human individuals. The repertoire was sequenced with immunoSEQ multiplex PCR; TCRdb's copy has only in-frame clones and lacks some. In the table there are about 730,000 clones, 72% of which are singletons. The sample taken for sequencing was memory CD4+ T cells sorted from blood. Regarding subset: CD45RA-negative fraction. The receptors here all came from a woman in her thirties in good health.

This clone came up once. The chain joins TRBV7-8 to TRBJ1-3; a weak D match, TRBD1 (5 bases). The CDR3 consists of 15 residues. The V end lost 3 bases, the J end lost 4 bases, and 13 bases lay between the germline ends. The germline gives CDR1 SGHVS, CDR2 FQNEAQ. CDR3 protein: CASSFLGSGGNTIYF. CDR3 bases: TGTGCCAGCAGCTTTTTGGGGTCAGGGGGAAACACCATATATTTT.

Regarding this clone: This likely traces to a read error, being one base from a far larger clone. In the same sample, other DNA sequences code for this CDR3. The chain is built from TRBV5-1 and TRBJ2-1; 9 nucleotides line up with TRBD2. The CDR3 length is 15 residues. The germline CDR1 and CDR2 sequences are SGHRS and YFSETQ. The V gene end was trimmed by 1 base and the J gene end by 3 bases; junction bases not matched to a gene: 2. The CDR3 loop reads CASSLTTSGYNEQFF. CDR3 coding DNA: TGCGCCAGCAGCTTGACGACTAGCGGCTACAATGAGCAGTTCTTC.

CDR3 in DNA: TGTGCCAGTGGGAGTGGATCCGAATGGCCCCAGCATTTT. It codes for CASGSGSEWPQHF. The V call is TRBV19, the J call TRBJ1-5, with D unclear. Trimming removed 8 bases from V and 9 bases from J, with 17 bases in between. The CDR3 spans 13 residues. Germline V gene data show CDR1 as LNHDA and CDR2 as SQIVND (reference sequence).

The V gene is TRBV23-1, the J gene TRBJ2-7; D uncertain. TRBV23-1 is marked as an open reading frame, function uncertain. The CDR3 is 13 amino acids. The V and J ends lost 7 bases and 5 bases respectively, with 15 bases between them. As DNA, the CDR3 is TGCGCCAGCACCCCTGGGTTCCGCAACGAGCAGTACTTC. Amino acids: CASTPGFRNEQYF.

Comment on this clone: Different DNA sequences within this sample yield the same CDR3. The rearrangement links TRBV9 to TRBJ2-1, with 7 nucleotides matching TRBD2. Per the germline V gene, CDR1 is SGDLS and CDR2 is YYNGEE. The junction had 5 bases not matched to a gene; V was cut back by 2 bases and J by 6 bases. This CDR3 is 14 amino acids long. The chain's CDR3 is CASSVGGSLNEQFF. CDR3 bases: TGTGCCAGCAGCGTTGGCGGGAGTCTCAATGAGCAGTTCTTC.

This chain joins TRBV5-1 and TRBJ1-4, with 9 bases aligning to TRBD1. The CDR3 has 15 residues. Germline V CDR1 and CDR2: SGHRS, YFSETQ. The trim removed 0 bases at V and 7 bases at J, leaving 4 bases unmatched. CDR3 sequence (DNA): TGCGCCAGCAGCTTGGCGGGGACAGGGAGTGAAAAACTGTTTTTT. This gives the protein CASSLAGTGSEKLFF.

The chain recombines TRBV19 with TRBJ1-5; 11 nucleotides agree with TRBD1. From germline, CDR1 is LNHDA and CDR2 SQIVND (reference sequence). CDR3 length: 14 amino acids. Losses at the gene ends were 5 bases for V and 6 bases for J; bases not matched to a gene: 3. CDR3 in DNA: TGTGCCAGTAGTGGACAGGGGGCGGGTCAGCCCCAGCATTTT. Translation gives CASSGQGAGQPQHF.

V is TRBV2 and J is TRBJ2-7; D is unresolved. Germline V gene data show CDR1 as SNHLY and CDR2 as FYNNEI. Trimming left V 5 bases short and J 4 bases short, with 15 bases between. This CDR3 is built from 14 residues. Here the CDR3 DNA reads TGTGCCAGCAGTAACCCAACCGGGTCTTACGAGCAGTACTTC. Protein product: CASSNPTGSYEQYF.

CDR3 sequence reads: CASSFGGVTTDTDTQYF. The CDR3 DNA is TGTGCCAGCAGTTTCGGAGGAGTCACGACAGACACAGATACGCAGTATTTT. The chain carries TRBV28 and TRBJ2-3; D might be TRBD1 or TRBD2, each matching 5 bases. Between the trimmed V and J ends, which lost 3 bases and 2 bases, there was a span of 18 bases. The CDR3 covers 17 residues. The germline gives CDR1 MDHEN, CDR2 SYDVKM.

The chain links TRBV10-1 to TRBJ2-1; no clear D. Germline V gene lookup returns CDR1 WNHNN and CDR2 SYGVQD (reference sequence). The CDR3 has 11 residues. Trimming cost V 1 base and J 5 bases, with 0 bases left between them. The CDR3 loop is CASSEYNEQFF. CDR3 DNA sequence: TGCGCCAGCAGTGAGTACAATGAGCAGTTCTTC.

The genes are TRBV15 and TRBJ2-3; TRBD2 might be the D (6 bases). CDR1 and CDR2 (germline): LNHNV, YYDKDF (reference sequence). This CDR3 is 15 amino acids long. Trimming cost V 5 bases and J 0 bases, with 12 bases left between them. The CDR3 region has the DNA TGTGCCACCAGCGCGCGGAGGGCTAGCACAGATACGCAGTATTTT. As protein: CATSARRASTDTQYF.

This clone has just a few counts. J is TRBJ2-2 and V is TRBV7-8; TRBD2 might be the D (5 bases). The CDR3 length is 13 residues. Germline V gene data show CDR1 as SGHVS and CDR2 as FQNEAQ. V was pared by 7 bases and J by 4 bases, with 10 bases between. The CDR3 here is CASNPSTTGELFF. The CDR3 DNA sequence: TGTGCCAGCAACCCTAGCACCACCGGGGAGCTGTTTTTT. The full variable domain, in which reference TRBV7-8 and TRBJ2-2 provide the parts outside the CDR3, is GAGVSQSPRYKVAKRGQDVALRCDPISGHVSLFWYQQALGQGPEFLTYFQNEAQLDKSGLPSDRFFAERPEGSVSTLKIQRTQQEDSAVYLCASNPSTTGELFFGEGSRLTVL.

This clone was observed at least ten times. V and J are TRBV19 and TRBJ1-1; D is unresolved. The CDR3 runs to 12 residues. Germline V gives CDR1 LNHDA, CDR2 SQIVND (reference sequence). Deletions cut 6 bases from V and 4 bases from J, with 9 bases between. For the CDR3, the DNA is TGTGCCAGTAGGACTGGTGGCACTGAAGCTTTCTTT. It specifies CASRTGGTEAFF.

Turning to this clone: It may be a read error: a sequence one base away is much more abundant. The sample has other DNA sequences that encode this CDR3 too. The chain recombines TRBV6-6 with TRBJ1-1; D call uncertain. Trimming removed 0 bases at V and 0 bases at J, with 2 bases between. Germline CDR1 and CDR2: MNHNY and SVGAGI (reference sequence). The CDR3 has 13 amino acids. In DNA form, the CDR3 reads TGTGCCAGCAGTTACTCTCTGAACACTGAAGCTTTCTTT. It encodes CASSYSLNTEAFF.

The chain employs TRBV19 and TRBJ2-7, with a possible D match to TRBD2 (5 bases). Trimming removed 6 bases from V and 7 bases from J, with 19 bases in between. The germline gives CDR1 LNHDA, CDR2 SQIVND (reference sequence). The CDR3 spans 14 residues. CDR3 protein: CASREAGVSGEQYF. CDR3 bases: TGTGCCAGTAGGGAAGCCGGGGTATCGGGTGAGCAGTACTTC. Full variable domain (outside the CDR3, taken from reference TRBV19 and TRBJ2-7): DGGITQSPKYLFRKEGQNVTLSCEQNLNHDAMYWYRQDPGQGLRLIYYSQIVNDFQKGDIAEGYSVSREKKESFPLTVTSAQKNPTAFYLCASREAGVSGEQYFGPGTRLTVT.

In this sample, this clone turned up a few times. The chain joins TRBV7-8 to TRBJ2-1; no clear D gene. The V gene lost 2 bases and the J gene lost 7 bases, with 3 bases spanning the gap. Germline assignment: CDR1 SGHVS and CDR2 FQNEAQ. The CDR3 consists of 11 residues. DNA of the CDR3: TGTGCCAGCAGCTTACTGAATGAGCAGTTCTTC. This sequence encodes CASSLLNEQFF. Full variable domain (outside the CDR3, taken from reference TRBV7-8 and TRBJ2-1): GAGVSQSPRYKVAKRGQDVALRCDPISGHVSLFWYQQALGQGPEFLTYFQNEAQLDKSGLPSDRFFAERPEGSVSTLKIQRTQQEDSAVYLCASSLLNEQFFGPGTRLTVL.

This clone was counted between two and nine times. The V call is TRBV4-1, the J call TRBJ2-3; D is undetermined. Germline assignment: CDR1 MGHRA and CDR2 YSYEKL. The CDR3 runs 16 residues. V gave up 5 bases and J gave up 2 bases, with 17 bases separating them. The CDR3 DNA sequence: TGCGCCAGCAGCTCCCTTGACGACACCAACACAGATACGCAGTATTTT. Its translation is CASSSLDDTNTDTQYF.

In this sample, this clone turned up a few times. CDR3 in amino acids: CASGKVPGGYTF. The DNA of the CDR3 is TGTGCCAGCGGCAAAGTCCCTGGGGGCTACACCTTC. The chain couples TRBV6-5 to TRBJ1-2; D not certain. CDR3 length equals 12 residues. The V gene lost 8 bases and the J gene lost 8 bases, with 15 bases spanning the gap. From germline, CDR1 is MNHEY and CDR2 SVGAGI.

This clone was seen once. The genes are TRBV19 and TRBJ1-2; unclear D gene. Germline CDR1 LNHDA, CDR2 SQIVND (reference sequence). The germline V and J ends were trimmed by 1 base and 6 bases, with 12 bases remaining between them. CDR3 length: 14 residues. The CDR3 spells CASSIVGRDHGYTF. In DNA form, the CDR3 reads TGTGCCAGTAGTATAGTCGGGCGGGATCATGGCTACACCTTC. The full variable domain, in which reference TRBV19 and TRBJ1-2 provide the parts outside the CDR3, is DGGITQSPKYLFRKEGQNVTLSCEQNLNHDAMYWYRQDPGQGLRLIYYSQIVNDFQKGDIAEGYSVSREKKESFPLTVTSAQKNPTAFYLCASSIVGRDHGYTFGSGTRLTVV.

V and J are TRBV30 and TRBJ1-6, with TRBD1 identical over 12 bases. The length of the CDR3 is 14 residues. J gave up 9 bases and V 1 base, and 1 base lay outside the gene matches. The germline CDR1 and CDR2 sequences are GTSNPN and SVGIG (reference sequence). CDR3 protein: CAWSGDRGLSPLHF. CDR3 coding DNA: TGTGCCTGGAGTGGGGACAGGGGGCTTTCACCCCTCCACTTT.